These T cell receptor beta chains were read from a single sample in a study of shared clonotypes between healthy human individuals. Measured with immunoSEQ multiplex PCR; TCRdb has only the in-frame clones, and not every one. The repertoire holds about 1.9 million clones, with just over 90% as singletons. Sequencing was done on a sample of naive CD8+ T cells from PBMCs. These receptors were obtained from a man between 18 and 29 years old in good health. Some clones in this sample may be carry-over from other donors' samples. Each CDR3 is given with its conserved first and last residue. D genes are given only for firm matches. Only part of the rows carry a size: once, few, many, or a class if the clone is expanded.

size | J | D | V | DNA | CDR3
. | TRBJ2-7 | TRBD2 | TRBV7-9 | TGTGCCAGCAGCTCGGACTTCGGGGTGGGAGGGAAAAGCTCCTACGAGCAGTACTTC | CASSSDFGVGGKSSYEQYF
. | TRBJ1-4 | . | TRBV6-1 | TGTGCCAGCAGTGAAGAGGAGGGGCAGGGGGAAAAACTGTTTTTT | CASSEEEGQGEKLFF
. | TRBJ1-3 | . | TRBV6-5 | TGTGCCAGCAGTTACGGGCGGGGGATAGGAAACACCATATATTTT | CASSYGRGIGNTIYF
. | TRBJ2-4 | . | TRBV27 | TGTGCCAGCAGTTCCCAAACTCCCCCGCTAGCCAAAAACATTCAGTACTTC | CASSSQTPPLAKNIQYF
once | TRBJ1-2 | . | TRBV27 | TGTGCGTCCGGGCAGGTGGGGGCTAGCAACTATGGCTACACCTTC | CASGQVGASNYGYTF
. | TRBJ1-5 | . | TRBV28 | TGTGGGTCGGGGATATACAATCAGCCCCAGCATTTT | CGSGIYNQPQHF
. | TRBJ2-6 | . | TRBV7-9 | TGTGCCAGCAGCTCCGAATGGGACACCCTCTCTGGGGCCAACGTCCTGACTTTC | CASSSEWDTLSGANVLTF
once | TRBJ2-2 | TRBD2 | TRBV19 | TGTGCCAGTAGTCTAGCTAGCGGGGCTTATAACACCGGGGAGCTGTTTTTT | CASSLASGAYNTGELFF
. | TRBJ2-7 | TRBD1 | TRBV4-3 | TGCGCCAGCAGCCAAGATCCACGAGGGGGCCCTACGGGCGAGCAGTACTTC | CASSQDPRGGPTGEQYF
. | TRBJ2-1 | TRBD1 | TRBV4-1 | TGCGCCAGCAGCCAAACCCTAGAGGGGGCTGAGCAGTTCTTC | CASSQTLEGAEQFF
. | TRBJ2-7 | . | TRBV6-1 | TGTGCCAGCAGTGACTGGCGGGACCGCCTAGAGTACGAGCAGTACTTC | CASSDWRDRLEYEQYF
. | TRBJ2-7 | . | TRBV11-2 | TGTGCCAGCAGCTTAGGAGCGGGCGGATACGAGCAGTACTTC | CASSLGAGGYEQYF
. | TRBJ2-7 | . | TRBV27 | TGTGCCAGCAGTTCAAATAAGGGGCCCTACGAGCAGTACTTC | CASSSNKGPYEQYF
. | TRBJ2-6 | . | TRBV19 | TGTGCCAGTAGTCCCTACTCTGGGGCCAACGTCCTGACTTTC | CASSPYSGANVLTF
. | TRBJ1-1 | . | TRBV6-5 | TGTGCCAGCAGTCGCGGAACGGGACTTAACACTGAAGCTTTCTTT | CASSRGTGLNTEAFF
. | TRBJ2-1 | . | TRBV9 | TGTGCCAGCAGCCGAGAGCGTTCCTACAATGAGCAGTTCTTC | CASSRERSYNEQFF
. | TRBJ2-1 | . | TRBV4-2 | TGTGCCAGCAGCCCCGTCCGGGGTATTGCGGCAGAAAACAATGAGCAGTTCTTC | CASSPVRGIAAENNEQFF
. | TRBJ2-3 | TRBD2 | TRBV19 | TGTGCCAGTAGTATTGAGAGTAGCGGGAGAGGCGATACGCAGTATTTT | CASSIESSGRGDTQYF
. | TRBJ2-7 | . | TRBV5-6 | TGTGCCAGCAGCCCTACTTCTAACCCCTTCTACGAGCAGTACTTC | CASSPTSNPFYEQYF
. | TRBJ2-7 | . | TRBV7-8 | TGTGCCAGCAGCCAACTGGGCGAGCAGTACTTC | CASSQLGEQYF
. | TRBJ1-5 | TRBD1 | TRBV11-2 | TGTGCCAGCAGCTTTGACAGGGACCATCAGCCCCAGCATTTT | CASSFDRDHQPQHF
. | TRBJ1-5 | TRBD1 | TRBV7-9 | TGTGCCAGCACCAGAACCGGGACAGGGGTCAATCAGCCCCAGCATTTT | CASTRTGTGVNQPQHF
. | TRBJ2-1 | . | TRBV11-3 | TGTGCCAGCAGCCAACGTGGAGGCGGAAATGAGCAGTTCTTC | CASSQRGGGNEQFF
few | TRBJ2-7 | . | TRBV19 | TGTGCCAGTAGTATCCGTTCAGGAACCCTACGAGAGCAGTACTTC | CASSIRSGTLREQYF
. | TRBJ1-1 | . | TRBV15 | TGTGCCACCAGCAGAGGGATCGGGGGAAGTGGGACTGAAGCTTTCTTT | CATSRGIGGSGTEAFF
. | TRBJ2-3 | . | TRBV27 | TGTGCCAGCAGTGGGGGGTTATGGCAGGGCACAGATACGCAGTATTTT | CASSGGLWQGTDTQYF
. | TRBJ2-3 | TRBD2 | TRBV27 | TGTGCCAGCGGGGGGAGCGGGAGGCCCATCCCAGATACGCAGTATTTT | CASGGSGRPIPDTQYF
. | TRBJ2-7 | . | TRBV10-3 | TGTGCCATCAGTGAGTCGGGCAGGGGGGGGTACGAGCAGTACTTC | CAISESGRGGYEQYF
once | TRBJ2-7 | TRBD2 | TRBV6-5 | TGTGCCAGCAGTTCGTCGGGAGGGCCCTACGAGCAGTACTTC | CASSSSGGPYEQYF
. | TRBJ2-1 | . | TRBV6-5 | TGTGCCAGCAGTTATACGGGGAATGAGCAGTTCTTC | CASSYTGNEQFF
. | TRBJ2-2 | TRBD2 | TRBV4-2 | TGTGCCAGCAGCCAAGATGAGTGGACTAGCGATTTAACCGGGGAGCTGTTTTTT | CASSQDEWTSDLTGELFF
. | TRBJ1-3 | . | TRBV28 | TGTGCCAGCAGTCTTATGAGTGGAAACACCATATATTTT | CASSLMSGNTIYF
few | TRBJ1-1 | . | TRBV27 | TGTGCCAGCAGTTTATTGGGGAGCACTGAAGCTTTCTTT | CASSLLGSTEAFF
once | TRBJ2-7 | . | TRBV5-8 | TGTGCCAGCAGACCAAAAGGTTACGAGCAGTACTTC | CASRPKGYEQYF
. | TRBJ1-2 | . | TRBV4-1 | TGCGCCAGCAGCCAAGAAGTGGGGAGGGTAGCTAACTATGGCTACACCTTC | CASSQEVGRVANYGYTF
once | TRBJ2-3 | . | TRBV6-1 | TGTGCCAGCAGGTTGACTAGTTTTTGGGGAGATACGCAGTATTTT | CASRLTSFWGDTQYF
. | TRBJ2-1 | . | TRBV18 | TGTGCCAGCTCACCACCCGGCGGTAGCTCCTACAATGAGCAGTTCTTC | CASSPPGGSSYNEQFF
. | TRBJ2-6 | . | TRBV7-9 | TGTGCCAGCAGCATAGACAGGGAGGCGGGGGCCAACGTCCTGACTTTC | CASSIDREAGANVLTF
. | TRBJ1-1 | TRBD1 | TRBV19 | TGTGCCAGTATCTCTCGTTGGACAGGGGCAGGGGCTGAAGCTTTCTTT | CASISRWTGAGAEAFF
. | TRBJ2-7 | TRBD2 | TRBV4-3 | TGCGCCAGCAGCGCCGGACTAGCTGACTACGAGCAGTACTTC | CASSAGLADYEQYF
. | TRBJ2-7 | . | TRBV5-1 | TGCGCCAGCAGCGCAGACAGGAGAAGCTCCTACGAGCAGTACTTC | CASSADRRSSYEQYF
. | TRBJ2-3 | TRBD1 | TRBV6-5 | TGTGCCAGCAGTCCGGGACAGGGCACAGATACGCAGTATTTT | CASSPGQGTDTQYF
. | TRBJ2-7 | . | TRBV7-8 | TGTGCCAGCAGCTTATCTGAGTGGACAGAGGAGCAGTACTTC | CASSLSEWTEEQYF
few | TRBJ2-5 | . | TRBV5-6 | TGTGCCAGCAGCTTGGACGGAGAGACCCAGTACTTC | CASSLDGETQYF
. | TRBJ1-2 | . | TRBV10-3 | TGTGCCATCAGTGAGGTGTCCCCATTGGGTGGCTACACCTTC | CAISEVSPLGGYTF
. | TRBJ1-2 | TRBD1 | TRBV29-1 | TGCAGCGTAGACCCCGGGACTAGGGGACAGGGCTACACCTTC | CSVDPGTRGQGYTF
. | TRBJ2-5 | TRBD2 | TRBV2 | TGTGCCAGCAGTGCGCGCCTAGCGGGAGGTCGGGAGACCCAGTACTTC | CASSARLAGGRETQYF
. | TRBJ1-5 | TRBD1 | TRBV27 | TGTGCCAGCAGTTCCCAACAGGGGATGGGCAATCAGCCCCAGCATTTT | CASSSQQGMGNQPQHF
once | TRBJ2-1 | TRBD1 | TRBV7-9 | TGTGCCAGCAGCCAAACAGGGGGCCGTAACTTTGAGCAGTTCTTC | CASSQTGGRNFEQFF
. | TRBJ1-1 | TRBD1 | TRBV6-6 | TGTGCCAGCAGTTACACTCAGACAGGGCCTGAAGCTTTCTTT | CASSYTQTGPEAFF